The rows below give T cell receptor beta chains drawn from one sample of a study of long-term antiretroviral therapy in people with HIV. The protocol was immunoSEQ multiplex PCR, while the TCRdb copy is restricted to in-frame clones and leaves out a portion. The sample records 14,000 or so clones, roughly 88% being singletons. Sequenced material: unsorted PBMCs, taken 6.2 years after starting antiretroviral therapy. These TCRs come from a man aged 40-55 years with HIV. Both conserved end residues are part of each CDR3. A D gene is named only where the DNA matches it firmly. Size tells how often a clone was seen (once, few, many) or the class of an expanded clone, and some rows leave it out.

>TRBV30|TRBD1|TRBJ1-2|19|NA
TGTGCCTGGAGTACCAACCGCAACTCCCGGGACAGGGGTATCTATGGCTACACCTTC
CAWSTNRNSRDRGIYGYTF
>TRBV27|NA|TRBJ2-7|16|few
TGTGCCAGCAGTTTATCATCAGGGGGACTACCCTACGAGCAGTACTTC
CASSLSSGGLPYEQYF
>TRBV9|NA|TRBJ2-7|11|few
TGTGCCAGCAGCTCCATCGGAGAGCAGTACTTC
CASSSIGEQYF
>TRBV5-1|TRBD2|TRBJ2-1|16|NA
TGCGCCAGCAGCTCGTTTCCGGGACTAGCGGGAGGGGAGCAGTTCTTC
CASSSFPGLAGGEQFF
>TRBV5-1|NA|TRBJ2-6|15|once
TGCGCCAGCAGCCCCCCCGGGTCTGGGGCCAACGTCCTGACTTTC
CASSPPGSGANVLTF
>TRBV4-2|NA|TRBJ1-1|16|NA
TGTGCCAGCAGCCAAGAATTCGGGGGGCGAGGAACTGAAGCTTTCTTT
CASSQEFGGRGTEAFF
>TRBV19|NA|TRBJ2-7|13|NA
TGTGCCAGTGGGAACGTGGAAAGGTACGAGCAGTACTTC
CASGNVERYEQYF
>TRBV30|NA|TRBJ2-1|13|NA
TGTGCCTTCCGACTAGTGGGTAAAAATGAGCAGTTCTTC
CAFRLVGKNEQFF
>TRBV6-6|NA|TRBJ2-7|11|NA
TGTGCCAGCGGCCAAATTTGGGAGCAGTACTTC
CASGQIWEQYF
>TRBV2|NA|TRBJ1-2|13|NA
TGTGCCAGCAGTGAGGAAAACAGCTATGGCTACACCTTC
CASSEENSYGYTF
>TRBV7-8|NA|TRBJ1-5|13|NA
TGTGCCAGCAGCTACGGGGAAAATCAGCCCCAGCATTTT
CASSYGENQPQHF
>TRBV9|TRBD1|TRBJ2-2|14|NA
TGTGCCAGCAGTTGGACAGGGCAGACCGGGGAGCTGTTTTTT
CASSWTGQTGELFF
>TRBV10-1|TRBD1|TRBJ2-7|13|NA
TGCGCCAGCAGCGGTCCGGGACAGGGCGAGCAGTACTTC
CASSGPGQGEQYF
>TRBV19|NA|TRBJ2-7|14|NA
TGTGCCAGTAGCGAACATGGTGGGAGCCCCGAGCAGTACTTC
CASSEHGGSPEQYF
>TRBV28|TRBD1|TRBJ1-4|15|NA
TGTGCCAGCAGTTCAACGGGACAGGGAAGAGAAAAACTGTTTTTT
CASSSTGQGREKLFF
>TRBV6-5|TRBD1|TRBJ2-5|13|NA
TGTGCCAGCAGAAGGACAGGGTCGGAGACCCAGTACTTC
CASRRTGSETQYF
>TRBV29-1|NA|TRBJ2-2|13|NA
TGCAGCGGCATGGGCCCGAACACCGGGGAGCTGTTTTTT
CSGMGPNTGELFF
>TRBV5-1|NA|TRBJ1-2|14|few
TGCGCCAGCAGCTTGTTGTCACAGGGCGAGGGCTACACCTTC
CASSLLSQGEGYTF
>TRBV6-4|NA|TRBJ2-1|16|NA
TGTGCCAGCAGTGACTCGGGGACGGTTGACTACAATGAGCAGTTCTTC
CASSDSGTVDYNEQFF
>TRBV19|TRBD2|TRBJ2-7|16|NA
TGTGCCAGTAGCGGGGGGGGCAGAGGGCCAGACTACGAGCAGTACTTC
CASSGGGRGPDYEQYF
>TRBV28|NA|TRBJ1-5|14|NA
TGTGCCAGCAGTTCGACGGTTAGCAATCAGCCCCAGCATTTT
CASSSTVSNQPQHF
>TRBV10-3|NA|TRBJ2-7|16|NA
TGTGCCATCAGTGAGTCGATTGGGACGCCGTCCTACGAGCAGTACTTC
CAISESIGTPSYEQYF